Below, 30 T cell receptor beta chains from the same sample are listed, as sequenced in a study of blood T cell repertoires in COVID-19 (dated by TCRdb to about 2020). The library relied on the immunoSEQ multiplex PCR assay. Sourced from immuneACCESS, this table was stored by TCRdb with only in-frame sequences that have V and J called. A share of the clones is absent; for the studies checked, an unresolved V gene accounts for under half, and the remainder has no known explanation. The sample contains around 350,000 clones, more than 75% of them found a single time. The ten largest clones take up 2.5% to 3.5% of the sample. The specimen sequenced was peripheral blood. The source is a human donor in a cohort sampled during active COVID-19.

The chain employs TRBV9 and TRBJ2-1; tentative D call: TRBD2 (7 bases). CDR1 and CDR2 from the germline V gene are SGDLS and YYNGEE. The CDR3 spans 16 residues. V lost 4 bases and J lost 7, with 21 bases in between. The CDR3 bases are TGTGCCAGCAGCTCCCCCGTGGGGGGGGGCAAAAATGAGCAGTTCTTC. This translates into CASSSPVGGGKNEQFF.

V gene TRBV13 combines with J gene TRBJ1-1; maybe TRBD1 (6 bases). The length of the CDR3 is 15 residues. Trimming removed 4 bases from V and 1 base from J, with 13 bases in between. Looked up from germline, CDR1 is PRHDT and CDR2 is FYEKMQ (reference sequence). The CDR3 region is CASSYTWTANTEAFF. The CDR3 DNA follows: TGTGCCAGCAGCTATACCTGGACAGCGAACACTGAAGCTTTCTTT.

The V gene is TRBV19, the J gene TRBJ2-5; tentative D call: TRBD2 (7 bases). Germline V gene data show CDR1 as LNHDA and CDR2 as SQIVND (reference sequence). This CDR3 has 18 amino acids. Trimming removed 3 bases at V and 4 bases at J, with 24 bases between. The CDR3 coding sequence is TGTGCCAGTAGTATTGCATTTTTTGGGGGGGGCCCGCGAGAGACCCAGTACTTC. Amino acid sequence: CASSIAFFGGGPRETQYF.

The chain has TRBV2 and TRBJ2-2, with 10 nucleotides matching TRBD1. V was clipped by 6 bases and J by 3 bases; unmatched bases: 16. Per germline, CDR1 SNHLY and CDR2 FYNNEI. The CDR3 has 19 amino acids. CDR3 coding DNA: TGTGCCAGCAGCCCCCGGGCCCCGGGACAGGGGATATACACCGGGGAGCTGTTTTTT. Translated: CASSPRAPGQGIYTGELFF.

DNA for the CDR3: TGTGCCAGCAGCTCAGCCGGGTCCCACTCTGGGGCCAACGTCCTGACTTTC. Encoded protein: CASSSAGSHSGANVLTF. The chain links TRBV7-9 to TRBJ2-6; D call uncertain. Germline CDR1 reads SEHNR; CDR2 reads FQNEAQ (reference sequence). V was pared by 4 bases and J by 0 bases, with 13 bases between. The CDR3 length is 17 residues.

The V and J genes are TRBV5-6 and TRBJ2-1, with no clear D. This CDR3 has 15 amino acids. V was trimmed by 6 bases and J by 3 bases, leaving 16 bases between them. The germline V gene encodes CDR1 SGHDT and CDR2 YYEEEE. CDR3 DNA: TGTGCCAGCACTAGGAAGGTTCGGAGCTACAATGAGCAGTTCTTC. It encodes CASTRKVRSYNEQFF.

The J gene is TRBJ2-5, the V gene TRBV2; TRBD1 is a possible D gene (5 bases). The CDR3 loop spans 13 amino acids. V lost 3 bases to trimming and J lost 5 bases, with 10 bases between them. Germline V CDR1 and CDR2: SNHLY, FYNNEI. The chain's CDR3 is CASSEQGMETQYF. The CDR3 DNA sequence: TGTGCCAGCAGTGAGCAGGGCATGGAGACCCAGTACTTC.

On this clone: The same CDR3 can be traced to other DNA sequences in this sample. The V and J genes are TRBV19 and TRBJ2-3; possible D gene TRBD2, 6 bases. In germline, CDR1 is LNHDA, CDR2 SQIVND (reference sequence). CDR3 length: 16 amino acids. V was clipped by 3 bases and J by 0 bases, with 13 bases between them. The CDR3 region is CASSIRSGTSTDTQYF. CDR3 nucleotides: TGTGCCAGTAGTATTAGGTCAGGGACTAGCACAGATACGCAGTATTTT.

The genes are TRBV11-3 and TRBJ2-1; D may be TRBD2 (5 bases). The CDR3 loop spans 13 amino acids. V gave up 5 bases and J gave up 10 bases, with 15 bases separating them. Germline V gives CDR1 SGHNT, CDR2 YENEEA. CDR3 bases: TGTGCCAGCAGCGTCACGGGGAACGGCGAGCAGTTCTTC. It specifies CASSVTGNGEQFF.

In its sample, this clone was seen once. The chain uses TRBV19 and TRBJ2-7; D possibly corresponds to TRBD2 (6 bases). V lost 6 bases and J lost 5, with 26 bases in between. CDR1 and CDR2 (germline): LNHDA, SQIVND (reference sequence). This CDR3 comprises 17 residues. CDR3 sequence reads: CASSTPGARAGRNEQYF. The CDR3 nucleotides are TGTGCCAGTAGCACCCCCGGTGCTCGGGCGGGGCGAAACGAGCAGTACTTC.

In nucleotides, the CDR3 is TGTGCCAGTAGTACAAAAGACGGGGCCTACGAGCAGTACTTC. Protein sequence: CASSTKDGAYEQYF. The chain is built from TRBV19 and TRBJ2-7; weak D call: TRBD2 (5 bases). The CDR3 has 14 amino acids. CDR1 is LNHDA and CDR2 is SQIVND in the germline V gene (reference sequence). V was trimmed by 4 bases and J by 2 bases, leaving 12 bases between them. Filled out from reference TRBV19 and TRBJ2-7, the complete variable domain reads DGGITQSPKYLFRKEGQNVTLSCEQNLNHDAMYWYRQDPGQGLRLIYYSQIVNDFQKGDIAEGYSVSREKKESFPLTVTSAQKNPTAFYLCASSTKDGAYEQYFGPGTRLTVT.

V gene TRBV7-2 combines with J gene TRBJ2-3, with 11 bases identical to TRBD2. Germline V CDR1 and CDR2: SGHTA, FQGNSA. The CDR3 is 19 amino acids. V shed 1 base and J 1 base; nucleotides not matched to a gene: 10. The CDR3, as DNA: TGTGCCAGCAGCTTAGACGTAGCGGGGGGGCCGTTTGGCACAGATACGCAGTATTTT. Its translation is CASSLDVAGGPFGTDTQYF.

The chain joins TRBV7-9 to TRBJ2-3; 10 bases line up with TRBD2. The germline gives CDR1 SEHNR, CDR2 FQNEAQ (reference sequence). This CDR3 region has 16 residues. V shed 3 bases and J 3 bases; nucleotides not matched to a gene: 6. The CDR3 region is CASSLGLAGATDTQYF. For the CDR3, the DNA is TGTGCCAGCAGCTTGGGGCTAGCGGGGGCGACAGATACGCAGTATTTT.

The rearrangement links TRBV6-5 to TRBJ2-7; D perhaps matches TRBD1 (5 bases). From germline, CDR1 is MNHEY and CDR2 SVGAGI. This CDR3 contains 16 residues. Trimming left V 2 bases short and J 2 bases short, with 16 bases between. In DNA form, the CDR3 reads TGTGCCAGCAGTTACACCGTTCGGCAGGGCCCCTACGAGCAGTACTTC. Translation gives CASSYTVRQGPYEQYF.

A few counts support this clone. The chain has TRBV2 and TRBJ1-4; 7 nucleotides line up with TRBD1. Germline V CDR1 and CDR2: SNHLY, FYNNEI. CDR3 size: 16 residues. Unmatched junction bases numbered 9, after V lost 2 bases and J lost 6 bases. The CDR3 here is CASSEYLKGADEKLFF. The CDR3 nucleotides are TGTGCCAGCAGTGAATATCTAAAGGGGGCCGATGAAAAACTGTTTTTT. The complete variable domain, with remaining parts taken from reference TRBV2 and TRBJ1-4, reads EPEVTQTPSHQVTQMGQEVILRCVPISNHLYFYWYRQILGQKVEFLVSFYNNEISEKSEIFDDQFSVERPDGSNFTLKIRSTKLEDSAMYFCASSEYLKGADEKLFFGSGTQLSVL.

V usage is TRBV15 and J usage is TRBJ2-1, with 10 positions matching TRBD1. This CDR3 is 16 amino acids long. Per the germline V gene, CDR1 is LNHNV and CDR2 is YYDKDF (reference sequence). V dropped 0 bases and J dropped 8; count of bases not matched to a gene: 7. The CDR3 loop is CATSRDLPDRGYEQFF. The CDR3 DNA reads TGTGCCACCAGCAGAGATCTTCCGGACAGGGGGTATGAGCAGTTCTTC.

The CDR3 DNA is TGTGCCAGTAGTATTTCGGGACAGGGGGACCCTGAAGCTTTCTTT. Translating gives CASSISGQGDPEAFF. This chain joins TRBV19 and TRBJ1-1; 11 bases match TRBD1. With 3 bases clipped from V and 6 bases from J, the junction kept 6 bases outside the gene matches. Per the germline V gene, CDR1 is LNHDA and CDR2 is SQIVND (reference sequence). The CDR3 has 15 residues. Filled out from reference TRBV19 and TRBJ1-1, the complete variable domain reads DGGITQSPKYLFRKEGQNVTLSCEQNLNHDAMYWYRQDPGQGLRLIYYSQIVNDFQKGDIAEGYSVSREKKESFPLTVTSAQKNPTAFYLCASSISGQGDPEAFFGQGTRLTVV.

The table lists this clone with a count of one. The V and J genes are TRBV21-1 and TRBJ1-5; the table's D call of TRBD1 was not tested on the DNA. TRBV21-1 is an annotated pseudogene. The CDR3 length is 15 residues. CDR3 in amino acids: CASSKEGTANQPQHF. The CDR3 bases are TGTGCCAGCAGCAAAGAAGGGACAGCAAATCAGCCCCAGCATTTT.

The rearrangement uses TRBV15 and TRBJ2-3; TRBD2 agrees at 14 bases. This CDR3 is built from 14 residues. Germline assignment: CDR1 LNHNV and CDR2 YYDKDF (reference sequence). With 5 bases clipped from V and 11 bases from J, the junction kept 6 bases outside the gene matches. The CDR3 is CATSARTSGGMQYF. In DNA form, the CDR3 reads TGTGCCACCAGCGCCCGGACTAGCGGGGGGATGCAGTATTTT.

V and J are TRBV9 and TRBJ2-3; D is unclear. The CDR3 is 14 amino acids. The germline V gene has CDR1 SGDLS and CDR2 YYNGEE. V was shortened by 0 bases and J by 6 bases, with 11 bases between the two germline ends. The CDR3 sequence: CASSVDSRYDTQYF. For the CDR3, the DNA is TGTGCCAGCAGCGTAGATTCGAGGTACGATACGCAGTATTTT.

The chain is built from TRBV28 and TRBJ2-7; 11 bases fit TRBD1. The germline gives CDR1 MDHEN, CDR2 SYDVKM. With 2 bases clipped from V and 11 bases from J, the junction kept 5 bases outside the gene matches. The CDR3 totals 13 residues. CDR3 loop: CASSLKDRGRKYF. The CDR3 DNA sequence: TGTGCCAGCAGTTTAAAGGACAGGGGGCGTAAGTACTTC.

The V call is TRBV28, the J call TRBJ2-7, with D perhaps matching TRBD2 (5 bases). Germline CDR1 MDHEN, CDR2 SYDVKM. The CDR3 extends over 16 amino acids. Trimming shortened V by 4 bases and J by 5 bases, and 21 bases separated the two germline ends. CDR3 residues: CASSSSDWRGRDEQYF. In nucleotides, the CDR3 is TGTGCCAGCAGTTCATCTGATTGGCGCGGGCGGGACGAGCAGTACTTC.

The chain couples TRBV7-3 to TRBJ2-3; tentatively, D is TRBD2 (5 bases). The length of the CDR3 is 16 residues. The V and J ends lost 1 base and 3 bases respectively, with 14 bases between them. Germline values: CDR1 SGHTA, CDR2 FQGTGA. This CDR3 reads CASSLSGPGGTDTQYF. CDR3 sequence (DNA): TGTGCCAGCAGCTTAAGTGGACCCGGCGGGACAGATACGCAGTATTTT.

This sequence joins TRBV11-2 and TRBJ1-5; TRBD1 matches at 12 bases. Per germline, CDR1 SGHAT and CDR2 FQNNGV. Trimming removed 3 bases from V and 7 bases from J; junction bases left unmatched: 4. This CDR3 spans 15 amino acids. CDR3 protein: CASSLGQGAGQPQHF. Written as DNA, the CDR3 is TGTGCCAGCAGCTTGGGACAGGGGGCTGGGCAGCCCCAGCATTTT.

The chain links TRBV6-4 to TRBJ2-5, with D possibly TRBD1 on 6 matching bases. This CDR3 region has 14 residues. The ends were cut back, 6 bases at V and 1 base at J, with 12 bases in the middle. Germline CDR1 and CDR2: MRHNA and SNTAGT. CDR3 sequence reads: CASRGAYSQETQYF. The CDR3 DNA follows: TGTGCCAGCAGGGGGGCTTATTCCCAAGAGACCCAGTACTTC.

The chain uses TRBV23-1 and TRBJ1-2; 7 nucleotides align to TRBD1. TRBV23-1 is assigned to the ORF class and has an uncertain function. V gave up 2 bases and J gave up 7 bases; unmatched junction bases: 10. The CDR3 is 15 amino acids. This CDR3 reads CASSQRDSGGGGYTF. The CDR3 nucleotides are TGCGCCAGCAGTCAACGGGACAGCGGAGGCGGTGGCTACACCTTC.

V is TRBV10-2 and J is TRBJ1-1; TRBD1 agrees at 8 bases. CDR3 length: 14 amino acids. J gave up 5 bases and V 4 bases, and 6 bases lay outside the gene matches. The germline CDR1 and CDR2 sequences are WSHSY and SAAADI. CDR3 DNA: TGCGCCAGCAGTGTGCAGGGGGCGTCAACTGAAGCTTTCTTT. Translation gives CASSVQGASTEAFF.

This clone has a single count. V gene TRBV2 combines with J gene TRBJ2-7; TRBD2 matches 11 bases. The CDR3 has 13 residues. The J segment lost 3 bases and the V segment lost 7 bases, leaving 2 bases of the junction unmatched. Germline CDR1 SNHLY, CDR2 FYNNEI. Here the CDR3 DNA reads TGTGCCAGCACCGGGACTAGCGGCTACGAGCAGTACTTC. It specifies CASTGTSGYEQYF. The full variable domain, its missing parts supplied by reference TRBV2 and TRBJ2-7, is EPEVTQTPSHQVTQMGQEVILRCVPISNHLYFYWYRQILGQKVEFLVSFYNNEISEKSEIFDDQFSVERPDGSNFTLKIRSTKLEDSAMYFCASTGTSGYEQYFGPGTRLTVT.

The chain has TRBV7-2 and TRBJ2-1; 7 bases align to TRBD1. Germline V gene sequence: CDR1 SGHTA, CDR2 FQGNSA. The CDR3 is 16 residues long. The trim removed 5 bases at V and 7 bases at J, leaving 14 bases unmatched. The CDR3 nucleotides are TGTGCCAGCAGCCACTCGACAGGGATTATGATAAATGAGCAGTTCTTC. Translation gives CASSHSTGIMINEQFF.

The CDR3 region is CASKRSLNTEAFF. The CDR3, as DNA: TGTGCCAGCAAGAGGAGTCTGAACACTGAAGCTTTCTTT. The chain couples TRBV14 to TRBJ1-1; D is uncertain. V shed 7 bases and J shed 0 bases, with 9 bases lying between them. The CDR3 sequence is 13 residues long. Germline V gives CDR1 SGHDN, CDR2 FVKESK.